This passage covers 27 T cell receptor beta chains from one sample sequenced in a study of T cell repertoires in cytomegalovirus infection. TCRdb re-analysed the reads in MiXCR, keeping a single row per CDR3 protein. The table includes roughly 78,000 distinct CDR3 sequences, approximately 39% detected once. No antigen has been assigned to these receptors. The sequences come from CD8+ T cells from cultured PBMCs, collected from culture after CMV antigen stimulation. The receptors here all came from a human donor in good health (CMV status not recorded). Some clones in this sample may be carry-over from other donors' samples.

This chain connects TRBV11-2 to TRBJ2-3, with D possibly called TRBD1 or TRBD2 (7 bases each). Germline V gene data show CDR1 as SGHAT and CDR2 as FQNNGV. Trimming shortened V by 1 base and J by 8 bases, and 19 bases separated the two germline ends. The CDR3 covers 16 residues. The CDR3 DNA sequence: TGTGCCAGCAGCTTAGCTCTGACAGGGAGGGTCGCTACGCAGTATTTT. Translating gives CASSLALTGRVATQYF.

Only a few counts were recorded for this clonotype. This rearrangement joins TRBV7-9 to TRBJ1-1; D not resolved. The CDR3 is made up of 12 amino acids. Germline lookup yields CDR1 SEHNR and CDR2 FQNEAQ (reference sequence). V dropped 6 bases and J dropped 2 bases, with 7 bases sitting between them. The DNA of the CDR3 is TGTGCCAGCAGGTCGACAAACACTGAAGCTTTCTTT. Protein: CASRSTNTEAFF. Complete variable domain (other parts from reference TRBV7-9 and TRBJ1-1): DTGVSQNPRHKITKRGQNVTFRCDPISEHNRLYWYRQTLGQGPEFLTYFQNEAQLEKSRLLSDRFSAERPKGSFSTLEIQRTEQGDSAMYLCASRSTNTEAFFGQGTRLTVV.

This sequence joins TRBV5-1 and TRBJ2-2, with D possibly TRBD1 on 6 matching bases. CDR3 length: 15 amino acids. The V end was cut by 4 bases, the J end by 5 bases, with 15 bases between. The germline gives CDR1 SGHRS, CDR2 YFSETQ. The CDR3 DNA follows: TGCGCCAGCAGCCCCTTTGAGGGGGTAACCGGGGAGCTGTTTTTT. Translating gives CASSPFEGVTGELFF.

The chain carries TRBV5-1 and TRBJ1-2; maybe TRBD1 (6 bases). Germline V CDR1 and CDR2: SGHRS, YFSETQ. Trimming took 1 base from V and 6 from J, leaving 16 bases between them. This CDR3 has 15 amino acids. The CDR3 loop reads CASSLLGGAYDGYTF. The CDR3 bases are TGCGCCAGCAGCTTGCTGGGGGGCGCTTATGATGGCTACACCTTC. Looking up the rest from reference TRBV5-1 and TRBJ1-2 gives the full variable domain: KAGVTQTPRYLIKTRGQQVTLSCSPISGHRSVSWYQQTPGQGLQFLFEYFSETQRNKGNFPGRFSGRQFSNSRSEMNVSTLELGDSALYLCASSLLGGAYDGYTFGSGTRLTVV.

The V call is TRBV7-2, the J call TRBJ1-2, with D tentatively TRBD1 (6 bases). Trimming pared 5 bases from V and 3 bases from J, leaving 16 bases between. The CDR3 runs to 15 residues. CDR1 is SGHTA and CDR2 is FQGNSA in the germline V gene. The CDR3 bases are TGTGCCAGCAGCCGAGGGGGGGGCGCAGACTATGGCTACACCTTC. Its translation is CASSRGGGADYGYTF.

This clonotype was seen a few times. The V call is TRBV7-2, the J call TRBJ2-2; 10 bases map to TRBD2. The V gene end was trimmed by 10 bases and the J gene end by 1 base; junction bases not matched to a gene: 6. This CDR3 is built from 15 residues. Germline V gene data show CDR1 as SGHTA and CDR2 as FQGNSA. CDR3 DNA: TGTGCCACAGGACTAGCGGAGTTGAACACCGGGGAGCTGTTTTTT. Translation gives CATGLAELNTGELFF.

There are a few counts of this clonotype. This chain joins TRBV7-2 and TRBJ2-7; D is unresolved. Per the germline V gene, CDR1 is SGHTA and CDR2 is FQGNSA. The CDR3 is 14 residues long. V was trimmed by 5 bases and J by 3 bases, leaving 14 bases between them. The CDR3 nucleotides read TGTGCCAGCAGCCCCTACGGTGGGTACTACGAGCAGTACTTC. This codes for CASSPYGGYYEQYF.

The rearrangement uses TRBV9 and TRBJ1-1; D gene ambiguous. Germline V lookup: CDR1 SGDLS, CDR2 YYNGEE. The CDR3 covers 14 residues. Trimming shortened V by 0 bases and J by 4 bases, and 10 bases separated the two germline ends. The CDR3 DNA reads TGTGCCAGCAGCGTAGCACTGAACCCCACTGAAGCTTTCTTT. Amino acids: CASSVALNPTEAFF.

This clonotype was recorded at least ten times. The chain couples TRBV12-3 or TRBV12-4 to TRBJ2-7; the D is unclear. The CDR3 has 12 amino acids. The ends were cut back, 1 base at V and 6 bases at J, with 7 bases in the middle. The CDR3 DNA sequence: TGTGCCAGCAGTTTAGGGCCCCGCGAGCAGTACTTC. Its protein is CASSLGPREQYF.

This clonotype was seen a few times. The chain has TRBV27 and TRBJ2-7; the match to TRBD1 covers 9 bases. Looked up from germline, CDR1 is MNHEY and CDR2 is SMNVEV (reference sequence). CDR3 length equals 14 residues. After removal of 5 bases from V and 5 bases from J, the junction contained 7 bases not matched to a gene. The CDR3 region is CASSTGGAFNEQYF. As DNA, the CDR3 is TGTGCCAGCAGTACAGGGGGCGCTTTCAACGAGCAGTACTTC.

CDR3 bases: TGCAGTGCTAGAGATAGGGACAGGGGGATCTACGAGCAGTACTTC. Protein product: CSARDRDRGIYEQYF. The chain carries TRBV20-1 and TRBJ2-7; the match to TRBD1 covers 11 bases. Losses at the gene ends were 0 bases for V and 3 bases for J; bases not matched to a gene: 4. The CDR3 has 15 residues. Germline V gene sequence: CDR1 DFQATT, CDR2 SNEGSKA (reference sequence).

The chain combines TRBV28 with TRBJ2-7; no clear D. Deletions cut 1 base from V and 2 bases from J, with 15 bases between. Germline V gene lookup returns CDR1 MDHEN and CDR2 SYDVKM. The CDR3 loop spans 16 amino acids. CDR3 in DNA: TGTGCCAGCAGTTTATCGTTTAGTCAGGCGACCTACGAGCAGTACTTC. Translation: CASSLSFSQATYEQYF.

This clonotype has at least ten counts. This sequence joins TRBV7-8 and TRBJ2-1, with D possibly being TRBD2 (5 bases). The CDR3 extends over 17 amino acids. Trimming stripped 7 bases from V and 0 bases from J, with 19 bases between. CDR1 SGHVS and CDR2 FQNEAQ come from the germline V gene. The CDR3 bases are TGTGCCAGCAAGGGCTCCCTAGAGGGAACCTCCTACAATGAGCAGTTCTTC. Protein product: CASKGSLEGTSYNEQFF.

This clonotype was detected many times. The V and J genes are TRBV20-1 and TRBJ2-7, with 8 nucleotides matching TRBD1. Per germline, CDR1 DFQATT and CDR2 SNEGSKA (reference sequence). This CDR3 spans 16 amino acids. Losses at the gene ends were 2 bases for V and 4 bases for J; bases not matched to a gene: 13. CDR3: CSARTLDRGEVYEQYF. The DNA for the CDR3 is TGCAGTGCTAGAACTCTAGACAGGGGAGAAGTATACGAGCAGTACTTC.

The V call is TRBV27, the J call TRBJ2-7; 7 nucleotides agree with TRBD1. The V gene end was trimmed by 5 bases and the J gene end by 6 bases; junction bases not matched to a gene: 10. Looked up from germline, CDR1 is MNHEY and CDR2 is SMNVEV (reference sequence). The CDR3 has 14 residues. The CDR3 reads CASSPPTGLAEQYF. The CDR3 DNA sequence: TGTGCCAGCAGTCCCCCGACAGGGTTGGCCGAGCAGTACTTC.

This clonotype was detected a few times. J is TRBJ1-1 and V is TRBV27; D is uncertain. With 0 bases removed from V and 7 bases from J, the gap between germline ends came to 9 bases. The CDR3 is 13 amino acids. CDR1 is MNHEY, CDR2 SMNVEV, per germline (reference sequence). CDR3 sequence (DNA): TGTGCCAGCAGTTTATCGGCTTACCTTGAAGCTTTCTTT. It yields the protein CASSLSAYLEAFF.

This clonotype was seen repeatedly, ten times or more. The gene calls are TRBV7-2 and TRBJ1-2, with a tentative D call TRBD1 (5 bases). Per germline, CDR1 SGHTA and CDR2 FQGNSA. This CDR3 is built from 16 residues. The V end was cut by 4 bases, the J end by 4 bases, with 19 bases between. In DNA form, the CDR3 reads TGTGCCAGCAGCTCCCCTCCACTGACAGCCTCCTATGGCTACACCTTC. As protein: CASSSPPLTASYGYTF.

This rearrangement joins TRBV7-9 to TRBJ2-3; D is perhaps TRBD1 (6 bases). CDR1 and CDR2 (germline): SEHNR, FQNEAQ (reference sequence). The ends were cut back, 5 bases at V and 2 bases at J, with 26 bases in the middle. CDR3 size: 19 residues. For the CDR3, the DNA is TGTGCCAGCAGCGGCGCCAAGATGAAACAGGGAAGCGTCACAGATACGCAGTATTTT. It codes for CASSGAKMKQGSVTDTQYF.

The CDR3 here is CASSQVQSSYNEQFF. The DNA for the CDR3 is TGCGCCAGCAGCCAAGTTCAGAGCTCCTACAATGAGCAGTTCTTC. The chain uses TRBV4-1 and TRBJ2-1; no definite D call. Deletions cut 1 base from V and 0 bases from J, with 7 bases between. Germline values: CDR1 MGHRA, CDR2 YSYEKL. The CDR3 is 15 residues long.

This sequence joins TRBV4-1 and TRBJ1-5; D is undetermined. The CDR3 consists of 14 residues. V shed 3 bases and J shed 1 base, with 7 bases lying between them. CDR1 is MGHRA and CDR2 is YSYEKL in the germline V gene. Here the CDR3 DNA reads TGCGCCAGCAGCCATCAGGACAGCAATCAGCCCCAGCATTTT. This encodes CASSHQDSNQPQHF.

As regards this clonotype: This may arise from a read error, as a much more abundant clone is one base away. The J gene is TRBJ2-7, the V gene TRBV7-2; D is possibly TRBD1 (6 bases). This CDR3 spans 15 amino acids. V was cut by 3 bases and J by 4 bases, with 16 bases left in between. Germline lookup yields CDR1 SGHTA and CDR2 FQGNSA. CDR3 nucleotide sequence: TGTGCCAGCAGCTTGACCTGGGGCAGGGGTTACGAGCAGTACTTC. This encodes CASSLTWGRGYEQYF.

The chain combines TRBV6-1 with TRBJ1-1; 8 bases are a match to TRBD1. The CDR3 contains 14 residues. CDR1 and CDR2 from the germline V gene are MNHNS and SASEGT. The ends lost 5 bases at V and 7 bases at J; junction bases unmatched: 9. The CDR3 protein is CASSLGQGRNEAFF. The CDR3 region has the DNA TGTGCCAGCAGTCTCGGACAGGGACGGAATGAAGCTTTCTTT.

The rearrangement joins TRBV7-9 to TRBJ1-4; D is undetermined. Germline V CDR1 and CDR2: SEHNR, FQNEAQ (reference sequence). V was cut by 4 bases and J by 0 bases, with 6 bases left in between. CDR3 length equals 14 residues. CDR3 nucleotides: TGTGCCAGCAGCTCCGAACCAACTAATGAAAAACTGTTTTTT. Encoded protein: CASSSEPTNEKLFF.

This clonotype was recorded a few times. The chain links TRBV10-3 to TRBJ2-1; perhaps TRBD1 as D (6 bases). The CDR3 is 13 residues long. Germline values: CDR1 ENHRY, CDR2 SYGVKD. Trimming cost V 3 bases and J 4 bases, with 7 bases left between them. The CDR3 DNA reads as TGTGCCATCAGTGACCAGGGGTACAATGAGCAGTTCTTC. Its protein is CAISDQGYNEQFF.

The sample holds many counts of this clonotype. The rearrangement links TRBV7-2 to TRBJ2-3; D might be TRBD2 (7 bases). The germline CDR1 and CDR2 sequences are SGHTA and FQGNSA. The V gene lost 5 bases and the J gene lost 6 bases, with 27 bases spanning the gap. The CDR3 is 18 amino acids. The CDR3 loop reads CASSPDVVGGGPLDTQYF. The CDR3 nucleotides read TGTGCCAGCAGCCCGGACGTGGTGGGCGGGGGCCCTTTGGATACGCAGTATTTT. The full variable domain, with the rest looked up from reference TRBV7-2 and TRBJ2-3, is GAGVSQSPSNKVTEKGKDVELRCDPISGHTALYWYRQSLGQGLEFLIYFQGNSAPDKSGLPSDRFSAERTGGSVSTLTIQRTQQEDSAVYLCASSPDVVGGGPLDTQYFGPGTRLTVL.

J is TRBJ1-2 and V is TRBV7-8; D is uncertain. Germline-derived CDR1 and CDR2 are SGHVS and FQNEAQ. CDR3 length: 11 residues. The V gene lost 10 bases and the J gene lost 7 bases, with 13 bases spanning the gap. The DNA for the CDR3 is TGTGCCACCAAGACTGGAGGTGGCTACACCTTC. It yields the protein CATKTGGGYTF.

At least ten counts were recorded for this clonotype. The chain employs TRBV27 and TRBJ2-7, with 11 bases fitting TRBD1. Losses at the gene ends were 6 bases for V and 4 bases for J; bases not matched to a gene: 5. The CDR3 runs to 14 residues. The V gene's germline CDR1 is MNHEY and CDR2 SMNVEV (reference sequence). The CDR3 DNA follows: TGTGCCAGCAGCCCCGGGACAGGGGGGTACGAGCAGTACTTC. Encoded protein: CASSPGTGGYEQYF.